Given below is one T cell receptor (beta chain) in context. Germline V gene lookup returns CDR1 LGHNA and CDR2 YSLEER. V dropped 5 bases and J dropped 7 bases, with 17 bases sitting between them. The CDR3 loop spans 14 amino acids. This entry comes from a study of patients and donors after allogeneic stem cell transplantation. MiXCR, applied by TCRdb to the RT-PCR reads, yields one record per CDR3 protein. This table has about 960,000 distinct CDR3 sequences, more than 15% appearing once. The sequenced sample consisted of blood, either unsorted or a sorted T cell fraction (not recorded which). The receptor was isolated from a human donor who was either an allogeneic HSCT recipient or a stem cell or donor lymphocyte infusion donor (not recorded which). It is not recorded whose cells these are; they may come from a transplant donor. This sequence joins TRBV4-3 and TRBJ2-5, with D hard to call. The CDR3 region is CASSKGVGSGTQYF. Here the CDR3 DNA reads TGCGCCAGCAGCAAAGGTGTCGGTTCAGGGACCCAGTACTTC.